Shown below are 28 T cell receptor beta chains from a single sample sequenced in a study of CD8+ T cells in alopecia areata. Sample treatment: oral pan-JAK inhibitor, 5-10 mg twice daily. Investigators isolated RNA and reverse transcribed it into cDNA to act as the sequencing template. The repertoire was sequenced with immunoSEQ multiplex PCR; TCRdb's copy has only in-frame clones and lacks some. The sample consists of 110,000 or so clones, approximately 55% of them appearing once. The sequenced sample was CD4+ T cells sorted from blood, obtained at week 24, from a patient treated with tofacitinib. These receptors came from a human donor with alopecia areata.

This sequence joins TRBV9 and TRBJ2-7; D is possibly TRBD1 or TRBD2 (5 bases each). Germline V gene data show CDR1 as SGDLS and CDR2 as YYNGEE. CDR3 length equals 14 residues. Trimming removed 4 bases from V and 3 bases from J, with 14 bases in between. CDR3 protein: CASSNRGAFYEQYF. The CDR3 DNA follows: TGTGCCAGCAGCAACAGAGGGGCCTTCTACGAGCAGTACTTC.

The chain uses TRBV4-2 and TRBJ1-2; 8 bases fit TRBD1. The CDR3 consists of 16 residues. V gave up 5 bases and J gave up 8 bases; unmatched junction bases: 16. Germline lookup yields CDR1 LGHNA and CDR2 YNFKEQ. CDR3 residues: CASSFAVGQGAGGYTF. The CDR3 DNA follows: TGTGCCAGCAGCTTTGCTGTGGGCCAGGGGGCCGGCGGCTACACCTTC.

The chain is built from TRBV6-5 and TRBJ1-5, with D perhaps matching TRBD1 (5 bases). The germline V gene has CDR1 MNHEY and CDR2 SVGAGI. This CDR3 is built from 14 residues. V was shortened by 2 bases and J by 4 bases, with 9 bases between the two germline ends. This CDR3 is CASSYVGENQPQHF. The CDR3 DNA sequence: TGTGCCAGCAGTTACGTAGGGGAGAATCAGCCCCAGCATTTT.

CDR3 DNA sequence: TGTGCCAGCAGCTCAAGGGGTTTCCGTAGCACAGATACGCAGTATTTT. Its translation: CASSSRGFRSTDTQYF. The chain combines TRBV7-9 with TRBJ2-3, with D tentatively TRBD1 (5 bases). The V and J ends lost 4 bases and 0 bases respectively, with 14 bases between them. This CDR3 has 16 residues. Germline CDR1 is SEHNR and CDR2 is FQNEAQ (reference sequence).

This clone was seen a handful of times. This sequence joins TRBV30 and TRBJ2-5, with TRBD1 matching over 7 bases. Germline V CDR1 and CDR2: GTSNPN, SVGIG (reference sequence). V was pared by 5 bases and J by 0 bases, with 0 bases of the junction left unmatched. CDR3 length: 12 amino acids. This chain's CDR3 is CAWDRDQETQYF. In nucleotides, the CDR3 is TGTGCCTGGGACAGGGACCAAGAGACCCAGTACTTC.

This rearrangement joins TRBV6-5 to TRBJ1-4; TRBD1 agrees at 7 bases. The CDR3 extends over 14 amino acids. With 6 bases clipped from V and 6 bases from J, the junction kept 7 bases outside the gene matches. Germline loops: CDR1 MNHEY, CDR2 SVGAGI. CDR3 residues: CASRTRQGDEKLFF. The CDR3 nucleotides read TGTGCCAGCAGGACGAGGCAGGGGGATGAAAAACTGTTTTTT.

Turning to this clone: At one end, the junction sequence differs from germline, possibly due to a read error. This sequence joins TRBV7-7 and TRBJ2-5; D is possibly TRBD2 (6 bases). Germline V CDR1 and CDR2: SSHAT, FNYEAQ (reference sequence). The CDR3 is made up of 13 amino acids. The CDR3 region has the DNA TGTGCTAGCAGCTTGGCGGGGACCGGGACCCAGTACTTC. This gives the protein CASSLAGTGTQYF.

The chain carries TRBV29-1 and TRBJ2-3, with 8 bases identical to TRBD1. The CDR3 has 14 amino acids. Unmatched junction bases numbered 2, after V lost 1 base and J lost 2 bases. Looked up from germline, CDR1 is SQVTM and CDR2 is ANQGSEA. Written as DNA, the CDR3 is TGCAGCGTTGAAGTGACAGGGGCCACAGATACGCAGTATTTT. It yields the protein CSVEVTGATDTQYF.

This clone was seen a handful of times. This chain joins TRBV29-1 and TRBJ1-1; D may be TRBD1 (5 bases). The V end was cut by 7 bases, the J end by 5 bases, with 20 bases between. Germline CDR1 SQVTM, CDR2 ANQGSEA. The CDR3 length is 14 residues. Written as DNA, the CDR3 is TGCAGCGGTCGTAGGGACGCCCAAGGGACTGAAGCTTTCTTT. Protein product: CSGRRDAQGTEAFF.

V is TRBV15 and J is TRBJ2-5, with D possibly matching TRBD2 (5 bases). V lost 4 bases and J lost 3, with 9 bases in between. The CDR3 runs to 13 residues. The V gene's germline CDR1 is LNHNV and CDR2 YYDKDF (reference sequence). CDR3 loop: CATSMVREETQYF. As DNA, the CDR3 is TGTGCCACCAGCATGGTGAGGGAAGAGACCCAGTACTTC.

V gene TRBV7-3 combines with J gene TRBJ1-5, with a possible D match to TRBD1 (5 bases). This CDR3 has 20 amino acids. The ends were cut back, 1 base at V and 3 bases at J, with 25 bases in the middle. Per germline, CDR1 SGHTA and CDR2 FQGTGA. CDR3 region: CASSLRKRQRARRYNQPQHF. CDR3 DNA sequence: TGTGCCAGCAGCTTAAGAAAGAGACAGAGAGCTCGAAGATACAATCAGCCCCAGCATTTT.

V gene TRBV27 combines with J gene TRBJ1-2; no clear D. The CDR3 spans 15 residues. CDR1 is MNHEY and CDR2 is SMNVEV in the germline V gene (reference sequence). Trimming took 0 bases from V and 2 from J, leaving 10 bases between them. Here the CDR3 reads CASSLSLGGNYGYTF. The CDR3 DNA reads TGTGCCAGCAGTTTATCGTTGGGAGGGAACTATGGCTACACCTTC.

CDR3 in DNA: TGCGCCAGCAGTGAGTCTGGAGCGGCACGAGAGACCCAGTACTTC. This gives the protein CASSESGAARETQYF. The chain has TRBV10-1 and TRBJ2-5; D might be TRBD2 (5 bases). Germline V lookup: CDR1 WNHNN, CDR2 SYGVQD (reference sequence). The CDR3 loop spans 15 amino acids. V lost 0 bases, J lost 4 bases, and 12 bases lay in between.

The chain uses TRBV29-1 and TRBJ1-1; D unresolved. The V end lost 7 bases, the J end lost 8 bases, and 17 bases lay between the germline ends. The germline V gene encodes CDR1 SQVTM and CDR2 ANQGSEA. The CDR3 sequence is 12 residues long. CDR3 coding DNA: TGCAGCGGGTCAAAACAGTCTATGGAAGCTTTCTTT. Translated: CSGSKQSMEAFF.

The chain joins TRBV7-2 to TRBJ1-3; D is uncertain. The CDR3 length is 16 residues. Deletions cut 1 base from V and 0 bases from J, with 10 bases between. The germline gives CDR1 SGHTA, CDR2 FQGNSA. CDR3 sequence (DNA): TGTGCCAGCAGCTTAGGCTTCGGAGACTCTGGAAACACCATATATTTT. Its translation is CASSLGFGDSGNTIYF.

At least ten counts were recorded for this clone. The rearrangement uses TRBV6-5 and TRBJ2-7, with D maybe TRBD2 (6 bases). V was cut by 2 bases and J by 1 base, with 15 bases left in between. Germline values: CDR1 MNHEY, CDR2 SVGAGI. The CDR3 totals 16 residues. CDR3 sequence reads: CASSYGSGLLSYEQYF. CDR3 bases: TGTGCCAGCAGTTACGGGTCGGGACTTTTGTCCTACGAGCAGTACTTC.

V and J are TRBV30 and TRBJ2-3; D unclear. CDR3 length: 11 amino acids. CDR1 GTSNPN and CDR2 SVGIG come from the germline V gene (reference sequence). V was trimmed by 2 bases and J by 5 bases, leaving 5 bases between them. CDR3 DNA: TGTGCCTGGAGTCGTGGAGATACGCAGTATTTT. It encodes CAWSRGDTQYF.

This clone showed up just once. The CDR3 is CASSPRTGEQPQHF. The CDR3 DNA reads as TGTGCCAGCAGCCCACGGACAGGGGAGCAGCCCCAGCATTTT. This chain uses TRBV7-2 with TRBJ1-5; 9 bases match TRBD1. Trimming removed 5 bases from V and 7 bases from J; junction bases left unmatched: 6. Germline V CDR1 and CDR2: SGHTA, FQGNSA. This CDR3 is 14 amino acids long.

The chain links TRBV7-2 to TRBJ2-3, with a weak D call TRBD2 (6 bases). The CDR3 covers 14 residues. V was clipped by 5 bases and J by 4 bases, with 13 bases between them. The germline CDR1 and CDR2 sequences are SGHTA and FQGNSA. DNA of the CDR3: TGTGCCAGCAGCCCAAGGACGGGGGCAGATACGCAGTATTTT. Its protein product is CASSPRTGADTQYF.

The rearrangement links TRBV15 to TRBJ2-5; 8 bases align to TRBD1. J gave up 6 bases and V 1 base, and 4 bases lay outside the gene matches. The CDR3 has 14 residues. Germline CDR1 reads LNHNV; CDR2 reads YYDKDF (reference sequence). The CDR3 loop reads CATSRADRGKTQYF. The CDR3 DNA is TGTGCCACCAGCAGAGCTGACAGGGGCAAGACCCAGTACTTC.

This clone has just one count. The chain combines TRBV9 with TRBJ2-3, with no clear D. Germline V gene lookup returns CDR1 SGDLS and CDR2 YYNGEE. The CDR3 is 16 residues long. The V gene lost 0 bases and the J gene lost 2 bases, with 13 bases spanning the gap. CDR3 nucleotide sequence: TGTGCCAGCAGCGTAGGGGTCCGTCCCTACACAGATACGCAGTATTTT. Amino acid sequence: CASSVGVRPYTDTQYF. Together with reference TRBV9 and TRBJ2-3, the CDR3 gives the full variable domain: DSGVTQTPKHLITATGQRVTLRCSPRSGDLSVYWYQQSLDQGLQFLIQYYNGEERAKGNILERFSAQQFPDLHSELNLSSLELGDSALYFCASSVGVRPYTDTQYFGPGTRLTVL.

In its sample, this clone was seen a few times. The chain links TRBV5-6 to TRBJ2-5; 8 nucleotides line up with TRBD2. The CDR3 has 16 amino acids. CDR1 is SGHDT and CDR2 is YYEEEE in the germline V gene. Trimming removed 4 bases from V and 4 bases from J; junction bases left unmatched: 12. The DNA of the CDR3 is TGTGCCAGCAGCCCTCCACAGAGCCGGGGGGGAGAGACCCAGTACTTC. Protein sequence: CASSPPQSRGGETQYF.

This clone was seen a handful of times. The chain recombines TRBV29-1 with TRBJ2-5; D is undetermined. CDR3 size: 12 residues. Per the germline V gene, CDR1 is SQVTM and CDR2 is ANQGSEA. V was pared by 6 bases and J by 5 bases, with 13 bases between. The CDR3 DNA sequence: TGCAGCGTGGCGCATCGAGAGGAGACCCAGTACTTC. As protein: CSVAHREETQYF.

The chain combines TRBV5-1 with TRBJ1-4; no definite D call. V was trimmed by 1 base and J by 8 bases, leaving 9 bases between them. The CDR3 consists of 13 residues. Germline lookup yields CDR1 SGHRS and CDR2 YFSETQ. The CDR3 region is CASSLRVQEKLFF. For the CDR3, the DNA is TGCGCCAGCAGCTTGAGGGTACAAGAAAAACTGTTTTTT. Drawing the rest from reference TRBV5-1 and TRBJ1-4, the complete variable domain is KAGVTQTPRYLIKTRGQQVTLSCSPISGHRSVSWYQQTPGQGLQFLFEYFSETQRNKGNFPGRFSGRQFSNSRSEMNVSTLELGDSALYLCASSLRVQEKLFFGSGTQLSVL.

The chain is built from TRBV2 and TRBJ2-1; TRBD1 aligns across 7 bases. The CDR3 runs to 16 residues. Germline values: CDR1 SNHLY, CDR2 FYNNEI. Trimming took 6 bases from V and 0 from J; bases not matched to a gene: 8. In nucleotides, the CDR3 is TGTGCCAGCAGCGGGAACAGGGGCTACTCCTACAATGAGCAGTTCTTC. Translating gives CASSGNRGYSYNEQFF.

This chain joins TRBV10-3 and TRBJ2-5, with unresolved D. The V end lost 0 bases, the J end lost 0 bases, and 2 bases lay between the germline ends. The CDR3 is 13 amino acids. From germline, CDR1 is ENHRY and CDR2 SYGVKD. CDR3 DNA: TGTGCCATCAGTGAGTCCTACCAAGAGACCCAGTACTTC. Encoded protein: CAISESYQETQYF.

The table lists this clone with a few counts. The gene calls are TRBV6-5 and TRBJ1-6, with unresolved D. The CDR3 contains 14 residues. Germline CDR1 reads MNHEY; CDR2 reads SVGAGI. Trimming left V 5 bases short and J 8 bases short, with 13 bases between. The CDR3 here is CASSPQDLDSPLHF. The CDR3 DNA reads as TGTGCCAGCAGTCCCCAGGATTTGGATTCACCCCTCCACTTT.

The chain joins TRBV4-3 to TRBJ2-1, with D perhaps TRBD2 (6 bases). The CDR3 runs 16 residues. V lost 1 base and J lost 10, with 20 bases in between. Germline CDR1 LGHNA, CDR2 YSLEER. The DNA for the CDR3 is TGCGCCAGCAGCCAAGTGGGTGAGGGTGGGGGGACGGAGCAGTTCTTC. Translated, it gives CASSQVGEGGGTEQFF.